This TCR beta chain comes out of a study of blood T cell repertoires in COVID-19. The protocol was immunoSEQ multiplex PCR, while the TCRdb copy is restricted to in-frame clones and leaves out a portion. The table has nearly 300,000 clones, about four fifths seen once; the top ten hold about 1.5%. V was shortened by 1 base and J by 0 bases, with 10 bases between the two germline ends. The CDR3 totals 15 residues. Germline CDR1 and CDR2: SGHRS and YFSETQ. The receptor was isolated from a human donor with COVID-19, enrolled during active disease. The donor label of this sample is uncertain. The V call is TRBV5-1, the J call TRBJ1-1, with unresolved D. The sample consisted of peripheral blood. The CDR3 region is CASSLSQTMNTEAFF. In DNA, the CDR3 is TGCGCCAGCAGCTTGTCCCAGACTATGAACACTGAAGCTTTCTTT.